The 7 T cell receptor beta chains presented below share a single source sample, sequenced in a study of shared clonotypes between healthy human individuals. Data came from immunoSEQ multiplex PCR; TCRdb stores just in-frame clones and leaves some out. Here the sample spans about 79,000 clones, 60% to 70% being singletons. Material: memory CD8+ T cells sorted from blood. Described subset: CD45RO+ cells pooled with CCR7-negative TemRA cells. The receptors were sampled from a man aged 30-40 years in good health.

The chain carries TRBV10-1 and TRBJ1-4; possible D gene TRBD1, 5 bases. Germline loops: CDR1 WNHNN, CDR2 SYGVQD (reference sequence). The CDR3 extends over 14 amino acids. Trimming removed 6 bases at V and 6 bases at J, with 14 bases between. The CDR3 sequence is CASSSGGADEKLFF. The CDR3 bases are TGCGCCAGCAGCTCAGGAGGGGCCGATGAAAAACTGTTTTTT.

This clone came up many times. V usage is TRBV10-3 and J usage is TRBJ2-7; the D is unclear. Germline V lookup: CDR1 ENHRY, CDR2 SYGVKD. The CDR3 covers 12 residues. The ends were cut back, 0 bases at V and 5 bases at J, with 5 bases in the middle. The CDR3 loop reads CAISESENEQYF. The CDR3 DNA reads TGTGCCATCAGTGAGTCTGAGAACGAGCAGTACTTC.

This chain uses TRBV20-1 with TRBJ2-1; maybe TRBD2 (6 bases). This CDR3 contains 11 residues. CDR1 and CDR2 from the germline V gene are DFQATT and SNEGSKA (reference sequence). Trimming took off 5 bases at V and 13 bases at J, with 15 bases between the two ends. CDR3 sequence: CSAGGLTKQFF. As DNA, the CDR3 is TGCAGTGCTGGGGGACTTACAAAACAGTTCTTC.

To note about this clone: Other DNA sequences from this sample encode an identical CDR3 as well. V is TRBV28 and J is TRBJ2-7; D call uncertain. The CDR3 is 11 amino acids. Germline CDR1 and CDR2: MDHEN and SYDVKM. V lost 5 bases to trimming and J lost 3 bases, with 5 bases between them. The CDR3 nucleotides read TGTGCCAGCAGTACCGTCTACGAGCAGTACTTC. Translated, it gives CASSTVYEQYF.

The chain links TRBV7-9 to TRBJ1-1, with TRBD1 matching 7 bases. Looked up from germline, CDR1 is SEHNR and CDR2 is FQNEAQ (reference sequence). V gave up 3 bases and J gave up 4 bases; unmatched junction bases: 2. This CDR3 spans 13 amino acids. CDR3: CASSLTGRTEAFF. Here the CDR3 DNA reads TGTGCCAGCAGCTTGACAGGGCGCACTGAAGCTTTCTTT.

At least ten counts were recorded for this clone. The DNA for the CDR3 is TGTGCCAGCTCCAGCCGGCAGGGGGGTTCCACCGGGGAGCTGTTTTTT. It codes for CASSSRQGGSTGELFF. The chain links TRBV25-1 to TRBJ2-2; a possible D gene is TRBD1 (7 bases). The germline V gene encodes CDR1 MGHDK and CDR2 SYGVNS. Deletions cut 8 bases from V and 4 bases from J, with 20 bases between. This CDR3 has 16 amino acids.

The chain couples TRBV11-1 to TRBJ2-7, with D possibly TRBD2 on 5 matching bases. Germline CDR1 is SGHAT and CDR2 is FQDESV (reference sequence). The CDR3 is made up of 15 amino acids. Trimming shortened V by 6 bases and J by 2 bases, and 17 bases separated the two germline ends. The CDR3 coding sequence is TGTGCCAGCAGAAGAGGAGGAGCAGAAACCTACGAGCAGTACTTC. Its protein product is CASRRGGAETYEQYF. The whole variable domain, remainder taken from reference TRBV11-1 and TRBJ2-7, is EAEVAQSPRYKITEKSQAVAFWCDPISGHATLYWYRQILGQGPELLVQFQDESVVDDSQLPKDRFSAERLKGVDSTLKIQPAELGDSAMYLCASRRGGAETYEQYFGPGTRLTVT.